The 3 T cell receptor beta chains below come from one sample, sequenced in a study of blood T cells in healthy people across ages (dated by TCRdb to between 2015 and 2017). Library prep was done by 5' RACE. For sequencing, an Illumina HiSeq 2500 was employed. A second PCR of about 7 to 12 cycles was run with a J-beta primer mix and a sample-barcoded 5' primer. Using fastp trimming at Q25 and MiXCR clonotype assembly, TCRdb reanalyzed the public sequencing data and kept in-frame beta chains. Duplicate CDR3 protein sequences are folded into a single record with the most common DNA and genes. Here the sample has under 2 million distinct CDR3 sequences; 34% occur a single time. The top ten clonotypes cover approximately 10% of the sample. Sequencing used blood. The source of these receptors is a woman in her twenties or thirties in good health.

The CDR3 DNA reads TGTGCCAGCAGTGGGACTAGCGGGGGGGCCAGCCACACAGATACGCAGTATTTT. Amino acids: CASSGTSGGASHTDTQYF. The V call is TRBV6-4, the J call TRBJ2-3; TRBD2 matches 15 bases. J gave up 2 bases and V 4 bases, and 7 bases lay outside the gene matches. The CDR3 runs 18 residues. From germline, CDR1 is MRHNA and CDR2 SNTAGT.

The sample holds a few counts of this clonotype. The CDR3 is CSGVWPQHF. CDR3 nucleotides: TGCAGCGGGGTCTGGCCCCAGCATTTT. The chain recombines TRBV29-1 with TRBJ1-5; unclear D gene. Between the trimmed V and J ends, which lost 7 bases and 9 bases, there was a span of 7 bases. CDR1 is SQVTM, CDR2 ANQGSEA, per germline. This CDR3 is built from 9 residues.

V is TRBV30 and J is TRBJ1-5; D not resolved. The CDR3 covers 13 residues. Trimming left V 2 bases short and J 3 bases short, with 8 bases between. CDR1 GTSNPN and CDR2 SVGIG come from the germline V gene (reference sequence). The CDR3 DNA reads as TGTGCCTGGAGTCGGGAGTTCAATCAGCCCCAGCATTTT. Residues: CAWSREFNQPQHF.